Listed below are T cell receptor beta chains from one sample, sequenced in a study of post-analysis software for immune sequencing data. TCRdb redid the calling of the PCR reads with MiXCR, one entry per CDR3 protein. This sample has about 430,000 distinct CDR3 sequences, with about 39% found just once. The sequenced material came from blood. The receptors derive from a girl aged 2 to 10 with multiple sclerosis. Each CDR3 is given with its conserved first and last residue. The D gene is left open where the match is weak. Only some rows state a clone size, as once, few, many or a class for expanded clones.

17	TRBV5-1	.	TRBJ2-3	.	TGCGCCAGCAGCTTGGGTCCTCTAGCGAAGAGCACAGATACGCAGTATTTT	CASSLGPLAKSTDTQYF
9	TRBV29-1	.	TRBJ1-2	.	TGCAGCGTTGAAAGGGCGGACACCTTC	CSVERADTF
17	TRBV10-2	TRBD1	TRBJ2-5	.	TGCGCCAGCAGTGACGGGACAGGGGTTGAGGTCCAAGAGACCCAGTACTTC	CASSDGTGVEVQETQYF
15	TRBV4-1	.	TRBJ2-7	once	TGCGCCAGCAGCCAAGAGATCCTGGCAGCTTACGAGCAGTACTTC	CASSQEILAAYEQYF
13	TRBV29-1	TRBD2	TRBJ2-7	.	TGCAGCGTTGTTCTTAGCGGGGAGTACGAGCAGTACTTC	CSVVLSGEYEQYF
15	TRBV20-1	.	TRBJ2-5	once	TGCAGTGCTAGAGATCTATGGGCAGTCCAAGAGACCCAGTACTTC	CSARDLWAVQETQYF
14	TRBV28	.	TRBJ2-7	.	TGTGCCAGCAGTTTATGGGGGTCTTCCTACGAGCAGTACTTC	CASSLWGSSYEQYF
15	TRBV28	.	TRBJ2-1	.	TGTGCCAGCAGTTTAAAGGGACGGGACTACAATGAGCAGTTCTTC	CASSLKGRDYNEQFF
17	TRBV10-3	TRBD2	TRBJ2-1	.	TGTGCCATCAGTGGGTTTAGCGGGAGGGCCGCTCGCAATGAGCAGTTCTTC	CAISGFSGRAARNEQFF
16	TRBV28	.	TRBJ1-2	few	TGTGCCAGCAGTACACTACAGGAGGAAATTAACTATGGCTACACCTTC	CASSTLQEEINYGYTF
11	TRBV29-1	.	TRBJ2-7	few	TGCAGCGTTGAAAGAGGGGGCGAGCAGTACTTC	CSVERGGEQYF
13	TRBV28	.	TRBJ1-2	.	TGTGCCAGCAGCCTAACGGACCCCCCTGGCTACACCTTC	CASSLTDPPGYTF
14	TRBV28	.	TRBJ1-1	.	TGTGCCAGCAGCCGAGAAGCGGTGTGGACTGAAGCTTTCTTT	CASSREAVWTEAFF